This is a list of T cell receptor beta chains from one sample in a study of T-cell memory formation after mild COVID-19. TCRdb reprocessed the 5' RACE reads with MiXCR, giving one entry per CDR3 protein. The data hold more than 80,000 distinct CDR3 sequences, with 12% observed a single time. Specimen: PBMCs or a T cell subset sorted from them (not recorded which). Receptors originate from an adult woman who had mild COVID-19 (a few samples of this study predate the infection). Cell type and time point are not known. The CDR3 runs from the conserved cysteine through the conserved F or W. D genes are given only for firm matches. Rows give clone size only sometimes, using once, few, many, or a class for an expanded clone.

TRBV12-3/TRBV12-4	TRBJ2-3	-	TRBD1	TGTGCCAGCAGAGGGGTTGAGACAGGGGCCATCACAGATACGCAGTATTTT	CASRGVETGAITDTQYF
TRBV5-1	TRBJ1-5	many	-	TGCGCCAGCAGCTTTGAGGGGAATCAGCCCCAGCATTTT	CASSFEGNQPQHF
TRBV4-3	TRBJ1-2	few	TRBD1	TGCGCCAGCAGCCCCGGGACAGGGGGCTTGGGCGCTCCAGGTCGGGATGGCTACACCTTC	CASSPGTGGLGAPGRDGYTF
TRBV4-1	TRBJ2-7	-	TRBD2	TGCGCCAGCAGCCAAGATCTCACTAGCGGGTGGAGGGCATACGAGCAGTACTTC	CASSQDLTSGWRAYEQYF
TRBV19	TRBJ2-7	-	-	TGTGCCAGTAGTAACATCGGAAGCTCCTACGAGCAGTACTTC	CASSNIGSSYEQYF
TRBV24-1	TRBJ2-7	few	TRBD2	TGTGCCACCAGTGATTTGCGATTGGGGACTAGCGGACCCTACGAGCAGTACTTC	CATSDLRLGTSGPYEQYF
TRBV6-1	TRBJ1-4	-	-	TGTGCCAGCAGTGAAAGGTTGATTGGGACGGTGAATGAAAAACTGTTTTTT	CASSERLIGTVNEKLFF
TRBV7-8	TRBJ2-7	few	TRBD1	TGTGCCAGCAGCTTAGAGTGGGACAGACCCTACGAGCAGTACTTC	CASSLEWDRPYEQYF
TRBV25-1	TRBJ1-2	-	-	TGTGCCAGCAGTGACCACCGTGGGGGGGTGCAGGGGATCTATGGCTACACCTTC	CASSDHRGGVQGIYGYTF
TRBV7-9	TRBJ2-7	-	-	TGTGCCAGCAGCTCCATTAGCGGTACCTACGAGCAGTACTTC	CASSSISGTYEQYF
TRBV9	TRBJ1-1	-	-	TGTGCCAGCAGCGTAGATGACGAGCCCACTGAAGCTTTCTTT	CASSVDDEPTEAFF
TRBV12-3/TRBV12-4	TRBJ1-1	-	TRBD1	TGTGCCAGCATTATACGGACAGGGGAGGTAGTTGCAGCTTTCTTT	CASIIRTGEVVAAFF
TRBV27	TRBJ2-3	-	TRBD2	TGTGCCAGCAGGATTAGCGGGGGGATTCAAGATACGCAGTATTTT	CASRISGGIQDTQYF
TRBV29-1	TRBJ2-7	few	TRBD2	TGCAGCGCATTAGCGGGAGGATTGGACGAGCAGTACTTC	CSALAGGLDEQYF
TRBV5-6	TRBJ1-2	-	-	TGTGCCAGCAGCTTTCCGGGGCACTATGGCTACACCTTC	CASSFPGHYGYTF
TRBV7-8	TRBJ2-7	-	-	TGTGCCAGCAGCCTACCAGGGATGCAGCCGGATACCTACGAGCAGTACTTC	CASSLPGMQPDTYEQYF
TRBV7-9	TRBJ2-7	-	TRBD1	TGTGCCAGCAGCGACTGGACAGGGTTTGGCGAGCAGTACTTC	CASSDWTGFGEQYF
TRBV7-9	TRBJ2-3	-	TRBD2	TGTGACAGCAGCTCCTTGACTAGCGGGGGGGCCGTCGCAGATACGCAGTATTTT	CDSSSLTSGGAVADTQYF
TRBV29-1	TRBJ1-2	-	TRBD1	TGCAGCGCAGAGGCCACCGGGACAGAGTATGGCTACACCTTC	CSAEATGTEYGYTF
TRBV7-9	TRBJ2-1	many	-	TGTGCCAGCAGCTCCCTACTGATCGGGACCGTCGGTGAGCAGTTCTTC	CASSSLLIGTVGEQFF
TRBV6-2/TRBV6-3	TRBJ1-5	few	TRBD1	TGTGCCAGCAGTTACTCGATCGGGACAGGGGTCACCAATCAGCCCCAGCATTTT	CASSYSIGTGVTNQPQHF
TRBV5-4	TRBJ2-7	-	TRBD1	TGTGCCAGCAGCCATCCGGGACAGGTAGGCTACGAGCAGTACTTC	CASSHPGQVGYEQYF
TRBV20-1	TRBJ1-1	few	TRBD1	TGCAGTGCTGGAAACCGGGACAGGGTGTTTAACACTGAAGCTTTCTTT	CSAGNRDRVFNTEAFF
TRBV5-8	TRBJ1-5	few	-	TGTGCCAGCAGCCCGGGAAGCCACACATGGGGGGTTAATCAGCCCCAGCATTTT	CASSPGSHTWGVNQPQHF
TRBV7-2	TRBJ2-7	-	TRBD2	TGTGCCAGCAGACCGGGACTAGCGACGTACGAGCAGTACTTC	CASRPGLATYEQYF
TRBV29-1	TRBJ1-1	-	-	TGCAGCGGGACAGACATGAACACTGAAGCTTTCTTT	CSGTDMNTEAFF
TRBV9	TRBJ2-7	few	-	TGTGCCAGCAGCGTAGCGAGCGCAAGCTCCTACGAGCAGTACTTC	CASSVASASSYEQYF
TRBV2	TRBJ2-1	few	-	TGTGCCAGCGGAGCGGGCTCTGGGTACAATGAGCAGTTCTTC	CASGAGSGYNEQFF
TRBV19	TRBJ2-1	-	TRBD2	TGTGCCAGTGGGAGCGGGGGAAATGAGCAGTTCTTC	CASGSGGNEQFF
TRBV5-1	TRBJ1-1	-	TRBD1	TGCGCCAGCAGCCCAGACCGGACAGGTGGAGACACTGAAGCTTTCTTT	CASSPDRTGGDTEAFF
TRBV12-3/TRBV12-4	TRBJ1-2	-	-	TGTGCCAGCAGTTTTGTCCCAACTAACTATGGCTACACCTTC	CASSFVPTNYGYTF
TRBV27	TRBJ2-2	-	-	TGTGCCAGCAGTCTCCTATTCGGGGAGCTGTTTTTT	CASSLLFGELFF
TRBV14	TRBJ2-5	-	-	TGTGCCAGCAGCCACCCAGGGGCTACCCAAGAGACCCAGTACTTC	CASSHPGATQETQYF
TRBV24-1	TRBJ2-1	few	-	TGTGCCACCAGTGATTTTTCAGATTACAATGAGCAGTTCTTC	CATSDFSDYNEQFF
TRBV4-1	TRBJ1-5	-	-	TGCGCCAGCAGCCCCACGTTGGAGCAGCCCCAGCATTTT	CASSPTLEQPQHF
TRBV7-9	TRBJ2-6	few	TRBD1	TGTGCCAGCAGCGCGGGGACAGGGGGCTCTGGGGCCAACGTCCTGACTTTC	CASSAGTGGSGANVLTF
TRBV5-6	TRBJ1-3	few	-	TGTGCCAGTACCGGGCACTCTGGAAACACCATATATTTT	CASTGHSGNTIYF